The TCR beta chain under discussion was sequenced for a study of cytomegalovirus exposure and HLA in healthy donors. Study results and limitations: Per a later analysis, HLA-associated TCR beta chains showed more clonal expansion than other, equally common TCR beta chains. The study designated 150 or so TCR beta chains cytomegalovirus-associated. Follow-up analysis found HLA locus-dependent TCR association rates, highest for DRB1 and lowest for HLA-C.

In the PCR, 60 Vbeta and 13 Jbeta primers were used. The table came from immunoSEQ multiplex PCR; TCRdb's copy has only in-frame clones and leaves some out. The repertoire consists of under 300,000 clones, with around 80% occurring once and the leading ten covering less than 9%. About this clone: The target antigen is unknown.

The V segment lost 5 bases and the J segment 2 bases; nucleotides outside the gene matches: 8. The CDR3 has 16 residues. Germline V gives CDR1 MNHEY, CDR2 SMNVEV (reference sequence). This TCR derives from a woman aged 55-70 years in good health and CMV-seropositive. The V gene is TRBV27, the J gene TRBJ2-7, with TRBD1 identical over 11 bases. Sequencing was done on a sample of PBMCs. CDR3 protein: CASSEGQGVPTYEQYF. CDR3 nucleotide sequence: TGTGCCAGCAGTGAGGGACAGGGGGTTCCCACCTACGAGCAGTACTTC.